This record looks at one T cell receptor beta chain sequence and its context. Its antigen is still unknown. This sample was included in a study of T cells after yellow fever vaccination. Trimming removed 4 bases from V and 5 bases from J, with 20 bases in between. In germline, CDR1 is MNHEY, CDR2 SMNVEV (reference sequence). There are 16 residues in the CDR3. A single record per CDR3 protein comes from TCRdb applying MiXCR to the 5' RACE reads. The sample carries about 300,000 distinct CDR3 sequences, around 6.8% recorded once. Whole-study findings and limits: A secondary response was less intense yet reached its peak sooner, at day 5 versus 15. One caveat is that FACS-sorted repertoires could contain abundant clonotypes contaminating from the bulk population. Re-detected after boosting: most primary clones, about 96% of CD4 and 80% to 90% of CD8. Overlap between CD4 and CD8 compartments was detected for a small share of clonotypes.

This specimen was PBMCs, taken about 49 days after the first yellow fever vaccination. J is TRBJ1-2 and V is TRBV27; tentative D call: TRBD1 (5 bases). The TCR was taken from a man aged 18-30 years who received the YFV17D yellow fever vaccine. CDR3 residues: CASSSLRTWHLYGYTF. In nucleotides, the CDR3 is TGTGCCAGCAGTTCTCTCCGGACATGGCATCTTTATGGCTACACCTTC.